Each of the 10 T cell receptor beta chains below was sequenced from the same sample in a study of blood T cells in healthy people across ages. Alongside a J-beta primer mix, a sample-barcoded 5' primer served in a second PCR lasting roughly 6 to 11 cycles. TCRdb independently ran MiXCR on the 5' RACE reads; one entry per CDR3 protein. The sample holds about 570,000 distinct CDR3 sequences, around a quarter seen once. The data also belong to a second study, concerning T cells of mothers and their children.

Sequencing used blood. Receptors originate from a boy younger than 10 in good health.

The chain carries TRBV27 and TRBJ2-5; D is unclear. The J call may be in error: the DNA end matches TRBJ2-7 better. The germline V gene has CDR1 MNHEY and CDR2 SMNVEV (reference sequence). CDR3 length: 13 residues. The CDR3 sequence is CASSLYRDYEQYF. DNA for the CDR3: TGTGCCAGCAGTCTTTACAGAGACTACGAGCAGTACTTC.

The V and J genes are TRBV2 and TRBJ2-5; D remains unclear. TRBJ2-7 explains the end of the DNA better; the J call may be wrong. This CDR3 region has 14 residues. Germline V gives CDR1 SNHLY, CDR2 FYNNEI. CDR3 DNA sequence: TGTGCCAGCAGTGAAAGGGCGGAACCCTACGAGCAGTACTTC. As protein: CASSERAEPYEQYF.

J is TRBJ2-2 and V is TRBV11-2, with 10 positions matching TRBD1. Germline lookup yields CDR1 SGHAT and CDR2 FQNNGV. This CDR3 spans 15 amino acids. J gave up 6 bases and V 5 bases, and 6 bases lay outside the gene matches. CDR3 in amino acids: CASSRTGGGPGELFF. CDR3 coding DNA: TGTGCCAGCAGCCGGACAGGGGGGGGACCCGGGGAGCTGTTTTTT. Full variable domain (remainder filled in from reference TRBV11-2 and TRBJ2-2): EAGVAQSPRYKIIEKRQSVAFWCNPISGHATLYWYQQILGQGPKLLIQFQNNGVVDDSQLPKDRFSAERLKGVDSTLKIQPAKLEDSAVYLCASSRTGGGPGELFFGEGSRLTVL.

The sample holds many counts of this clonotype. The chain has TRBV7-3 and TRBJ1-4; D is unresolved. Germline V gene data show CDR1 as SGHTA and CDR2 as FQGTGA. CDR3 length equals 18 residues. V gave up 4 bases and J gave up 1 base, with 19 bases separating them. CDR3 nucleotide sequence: TGTGCCAGCAGCTCTCAGGCGGGAATTTTGCAAACTAATGAAAAACTGTTTTTT. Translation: CASSSQAGILQTNEKLFF.

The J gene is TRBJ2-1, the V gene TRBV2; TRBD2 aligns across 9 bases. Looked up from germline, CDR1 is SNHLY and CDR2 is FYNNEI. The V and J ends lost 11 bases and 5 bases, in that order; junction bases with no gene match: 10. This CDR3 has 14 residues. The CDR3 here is CAPAGGLGHNEQFF. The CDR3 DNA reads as TGTGCCCCCGCGGGGGGGCTTGGGCACAATGAGCAGTTCTTC.

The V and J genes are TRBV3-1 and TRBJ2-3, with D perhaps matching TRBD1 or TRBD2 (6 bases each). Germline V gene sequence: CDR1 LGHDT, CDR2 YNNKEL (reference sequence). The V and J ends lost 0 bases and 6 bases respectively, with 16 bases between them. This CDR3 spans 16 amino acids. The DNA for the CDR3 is TGTGCCAGCAGCCAAGATCGGGGGCAGGGAATGGATACGCAGTATTTT. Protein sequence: CASSQDRGQGMDTQYF.

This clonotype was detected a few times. CDR3 coding DNA: TGCGCCAGCAGCCAAGATGGAGGGCCCGGCTATGGCTACACCTTC. It is translated as CASSQDGGPGYGYTF. The chain recombines TRBV4-3 with TRBJ1-2; no clear D gene. This CDR3 is built from 15 residues. V was shortened by 0 bases and J by 4 bases, with 12 bases between the two germline ends. CDR1 and CDR2 (germline): LGHNA, YSLEER.

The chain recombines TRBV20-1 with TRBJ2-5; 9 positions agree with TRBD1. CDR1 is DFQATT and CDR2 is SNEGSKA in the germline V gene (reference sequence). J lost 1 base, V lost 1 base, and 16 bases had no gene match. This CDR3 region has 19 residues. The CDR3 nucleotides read TGCAGTGCTAGAGGGGGACAGGGTACTAGCGTAGGGCCCCAAGAGACCCAGTACTTC. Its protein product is CSARGGQGTSVGPQETQYF.

The CDR3 DNA reads as TGTGCCATCAGTGCGGGGACAGGGGAGGGGAACACTGAAGCTTTCTTT. Residues: CAISAGTGEGNTEAFF. The V gene is TRBV10-3, the J gene TRBJ1-1; TRBD1 aligns across 10 bases. J lost 1 base, V lost 4 bases, and 6 bases had no gene match. This CDR3 comprises 16 residues. Germline-derived CDR1 and CDR2 are ENHRY and SYGVKD.

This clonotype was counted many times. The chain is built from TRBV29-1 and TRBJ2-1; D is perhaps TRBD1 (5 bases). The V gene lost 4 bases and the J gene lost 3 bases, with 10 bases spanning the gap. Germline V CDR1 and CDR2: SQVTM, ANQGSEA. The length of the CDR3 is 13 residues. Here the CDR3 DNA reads TGCAGCGTTGCCAGGGTCCGCTACAATGAGCAGTTCTTC. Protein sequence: CSVARVRYNEQFF.